The present T cell receptor beta chain was sequenced within a study of blood T cell repertoires in COVID-19. Study-wide background: Whether acute or convalescent, the COVID-19 samples came from the United States, Italy and Spain. In each case, the material was cDNA or gDNA derived from T cells, B-cell-depleted T cells, or PBMCs.

Per the authors' pipeline: Reference gene primer amplification yielded estimated nucleated cell counts. Repertoires were generated with immunoSEQ multiplex PCR, while TCRdb's copy carries only in-frame clones and drops some. Clonal size and the V and J genes are those of that table, whereas D and trimming came from the DNA. The top ten clones hold roughly 5.3% of a sample with approximately 190,000 clones, around four fifths of them seen once. Specimen: peripheral blood. The clonotype was recovered from a woman in her 70s with active or convalescent COVID-19.

The CDR3 nucleotides read TGTGCCAGCACGGGGTCGAATGGCTACACCTTC. This gives the protein CASTGSNGYTF. This chain uses TRBV6-6 with TRBJ1-2; D remains unclear. V lost 7 bases and J lost 6, with 9 bases in between. Looked up from germline, CDR1 is MNHNY and CDR2 is SVGAGI (reference sequence). The CDR3 extends over 11 amino acids.